Presented here are 21 T cell receptor beta chains from one specimen sequenced in a study of B cell selection in AIRE deficiency. CD4+CD127+ cells were sorted as the conventional CD4 T cells. The data were produced by immunoSEQ multiplex PCR, yet TCRdb's version contains in-frame clones alone and is incomplete. This sample has about 23,000 clones, with roughly 98% found just once. The sequencing input was conventional CD4+ T cells sorted from PBMCs. The receptors stem from a human donor with AIRE deficiency.

V usage is TRBV5-5 and J usage is TRBJ1-1, with D possibly TRBD1 on 5 matching bases. The germline V gene encodes CDR1 SGHKS and CDR2 YYEKEE (reference sequence). This CDR3 has 15 amino acids. The V end was cut by 1 base, the J end by 3 bases, with 13 bases between. This CDR3 reads CASSLKQVEYTEAFF. Written as DNA, the CDR3 is TGTGCCAGCAGCTTGAAACAGGTGGAGTACACTGAAGCTTTCTTT.

This clone was counted once. The V gene is TRBV7-5, the J gene TRBJ1-5. TRBV7-5 is noted as a pseudogene. The CDR3 is made up of 18 amino acids. The DNA for the CDR3 is TGTGTCAGAAGCTTAGAGTTCGCTTTGGGGGGAACCAATCAGCCCCAGCATTTT. It specifies CVRSLEFALGGTNQPQHF.

The chain joins TRBV7-3 to TRBJ2-1, with 14 bases aligning to TRBD2. J lost 7 bases, V lost 5 bases, and 22 bases had no gene match. CDR1 and CDR2 from the germline V gene are SGHTA and FQGTGA. This CDR3 has 21 residues. CDR3 in amino acids: CASSLKGWGTSGSRTGNEQFF. CDR3 DNA sequence: TGTGCCAGCAGCCTTAAAGGGTGGGGGACTAGCGGGAGTAGGACGGGGAATGAGCAGTTCTTC.

The V and J genes are TRBV6-5 and TRBJ2-7; 7 nucleotides align to TRBD1. Germline assignment: CDR1 MNHEY and CDR2 SVGAGI. The CDR3 runs 14 residues. J was trimmed by 2 bases and V by 6 bases; bases with no gene match: 7. The CDR3 DNA follows: TGTGCCAGCAGCCGTACAGGGGCGACCTACGAGCAGTACTTC. Its translation: CASSRTGATYEQYF.

V and J are TRBV11-2 and TRBJ2-3; perhaps TRBD2 as D (6 bases). Germline V lookup: CDR1 SGHAT, CDR2 FQNNGV. V lost 8 bases and J 2 bases, leaving 17 bases between the germline ends. The CDR3 length is 15 residues. The CDR3 nucleotides read TGTGCCAGCGGGTCCAGCGGGTTAGTCACAGATACGCAGTATTTT. This encodes CASGSSGLVTDTQYF.

The genes are TRBV4-3 and TRBJ2-3; the D is unclear. CDR1 LGHNA and CDR2 YSLEER come from the germline V gene. The CDR3 sequence is 14 residues long. Trimming shortened V by 0 bases and J by 1 base, and 5 bases separated the two germline ends. DNA of the CDR3: TGCGCCAGCAGCCAAGAAGTTGGCACAGATACGCAGTATTTT. This gives the protein CASSQEVGTDTQYF.

This clone has just one count. This rearrangement joins TRBV7-9 to TRBJ2-1, with 10 bases fitting TRBD2. CDR1 is SEHNR and CDR2 is FQNEAQ in the germline V gene (reference sequence). The CDR3 extends over 17 amino acids. The trim removed 1 base at V and 6 bases at J, leaving 9 bases unmatched. CDR3 amino acids: CASSLGLAGDGSNEQFF. The DNA of the CDR3 is TGTGCCAGCAGCTTAGGTCTAGCGGGAGACGGGAGCAATGAGCAGTTCTTC.

CDR3 nucleotide sequence: TGTGCCAGCAGCTTCCTGTTTCGACAAAGTCGGGCCAACGTCCTGACTTTC. Its translation is CASSFLFRQSRANVLTF. The gene calls are TRBV11-3 and TRBJ2-6, with no clear D. Germline lookup yields CDR1 SGHNT and CDR2 YENEEA. This CDR3 comprises 17 residues. V lost 3 bases to trimming and J lost 5 bases, with 17 bases between them.

The chain carries TRBV6-5 and TRBJ2-2, with D possibly matching TRBD2 (5 bases). The CDR3 contains 14 residues. Germline V gene lookup returns CDR1 MNHEY and CDR2 SVGAGI. Trimming shortened V by 1 base and J by 4 bases, and 7 bases separated the two germline ends. For the CDR3, the DNA is TGTGCCAGCAGTTACTTTCGGGGCACCGGGGAGCTGTTTTTT. This sequence encodes CASSYFRGTGELFF.

V and J are TRBV6-5 and TRBJ2-3, with 9 bases lining up with TRBD1. The CDR3 sequence is 14 residues long. Germline CDR1 reads MNHEY; CDR2 reads SVGAGI. After removal of 3 bases from V and 6 bases from J, the junction contained 4 bases not matched to a gene. CDR3 protein: CASSYRDRVDTQYF. CDR3 nucleotide sequence: TGTGCCAGCAGTTATCGGGACAGGGTGGATACGCAGTATTTT.

The J gene is TRBJ1-5, the V gene TRBV30, with D possibly TRBD1 on 5 matching bases. CDR1 and CDR2 from the germline V gene are GTSNPN and SVGIG (reference sequence). V was trimmed by 2 bases and J by 7 bases, leaving 15 bases between them. The CDR3 is made up of 14 amino acids. The chain's CDR3 is CAWSLGPGTQPQHF. For the CDR3, the DNA is TGTGCCTGGAGTCTTGGGCCAGGGACCCAGCCCCAGCATTTT. The variable domain in full, completed from reference TRBV30 and TRBJ1-5, reads SQTIHQWPATLVQPVGSPLSLECTVEGTSNPNLYWYRQAAGRGLQLLFYSVGIGQISSEVPQNLSASRPQDRQFILSSKKLLLSDSGFYLCAWSLGPGTQPQHFGDGTRLSIL.

The chain links TRBV29-1 to TRBJ2-2, with D possibly TRBD2 on 6 matching bases. The CDR3 length is 18 residues. Trimming took 0 bases from V and 2 from J, leaving 19 bases between them. The germline gives CDR1 SQVTM, CDR2 ANQGSEA. The CDR3 is CSVEEGPRLGGNTGELFF. The DNA for the CDR3 is TGCAGCGTTGAAGAGGGACCCCGGTTGGGAGGTAACACCGGGGAGCTGTTTTTT.

CDR3 DNA: TGTGCCAGTAGTATCACCGGGACAGGGGGCTACGAGCAGTACTTC. Translation gives CASSITGTGGYEQYF. V gene TRBV19 combines with J gene TRBJ2-7, with 11 bases identical to TRBD1. CDR1 and CDR2 from the germline V gene are LNHDA and SQIVND (reference sequence). Trimming removed 3 bases from V and 3 bases from J; junction bases left unmatched: 4. The CDR3 spans 15 residues.

The CDR3 sequence is CASSSPPSGTGELFF. Written as DNA, the CDR3 is TGTGCCAGCAGTTCCCCCCCTAGCGGCACCGGGGAGCTGTTTTTT. The chain joins TRBV28 to TRBJ2-2; 7 bases line up with TRBD2. Germline lookup yields CDR1 MDHEN and CDR2 SYDVKM. The CDR3 runs to 15 residues. J lost 4 bases, V lost 4 bases, and 6 bases had no gene match.

V usage is TRBV6-6 and J usage is TRBJ2-3, with 7 bases aligning to TRBD1. The CDR3 has 15 amino acids. V lost 8 bases, J lost 0 bases, and 8 bases stayed unmatched. The germline gives CDR1 MNHNY, CDR2 SVGAGI (reference sequence). CDR3 nucleotide sequence: TGTGCCAGCCACAAGGGACAGACTAGCACAGATACGCAGTATTTT. Translation gives CASHKGQTSTDTQYF.

This rearrangement joins TRBV18 to TRBJ1-5; D remains unclear. This CDR3 has 15 residues. CDR1 is KGHSH, CDR2 LQKENI, per germline. Trimming removed 3 bases from V and 6 bases from J, with 15 bases in between. The CDR3 coding sequence is TGTGCCAGCTCACCGAAAAATGGAGCCCGTCAGCCCCAGCATTTT. This sequence encodes CASSPKNGARQPQHF.

Concerning this clone itself: At one boundary the junction diverges from the germline segment, which might be a read error. The rearrangement links TRBV30 to TRBJ1-2, with 7 bases matching TRBD1. The CDR3 is 13 residues long. Germline values: CDR1 GTSNPN, CDR2 SVGIG (reference sequence). CDR3: CALGQAFPYRYTF. CDR3 DNA sequence: TGTGCCCTTGGACAGGCGTTCCCCTATCGCTACACCTTC. Based on the CDR3 plus reference TRBV30 and TRBJ1-2, the full variable domain is SQTIHQWPATLVQPVGSPLSLECTVEGTSNPNLYWYRQAAGRGLQLLFYSVGIGQISSEVPQNLSASRPQDRQFILSSKKLLLSDSGFYLCALGQAFPYRYTFGSGTRLTVV.

The CDR3 DNA reads as TGCAGCGTTGAAGGGGATCTAGAAAACATTCAGTACTTC. Amino acids: CSVEGDLENIQYF. The chain links TRBV29-1 to TRBJ2-4, with D hard to call. The CDR3 is 13 residues long. V lost 1 base and J lost 5, with 9 bases in between. Germline CDR1 reads SQVTM; CDR2 reads ANQGSEA.

CDR3: CASSLVGETGDTEAFF. Here the CDR3 DNA reads TGTGCCAGCAGCTTAGTAGGGGAGACAGGGGACACTGAAGCTTTCTTT. This rearrangement joins TRBV11-3 to TRBJ1-1; 8 bases match TRBD1. Per germline, CDR1 SGHNT and CDR2 YENEEA. This CDR3 has 16 residues. Trimming cost V 1 base and J 3 bases; bases outside gene matches: 7. The whole variable domain, remainder taken from reference TRBV11-3 and TRBJ1-1, is EAGVVQSPRYKIIEKKQPVAFWCNPISGHNTLYWYLQNLGQGPELLIRYENEEAVDDSQLPKDRFSAERLKGVDSTLKIQPAELGDSAVYLCASSLVGETGDTEAFFGQGTRLTVV.

The chain links TRBV30 to TRBJ2-2; D may be TRBD2 (5 bases). The V and J ends lost 0 bases and 2 bases respectively, with 10 bases between them. This CDR3 region has 15 residues. Germline assignment: CDR1 GTSNPN and CDR2 SVGIG (reference sequence). CDR3 residues: CAWSVLGSNTGELFF. The CDR3 DNA reads as TGTGCCTGGAGTGTACTAGGGAGCAACACCGGGGAGCTGTTTTTT.

This rearrangement joins TRBV14 to TRBJ2-5; the D is unclear. V was trimmed by 4 bases and J by 2 bases, leaving 8 bases between them. Germline assignment: CDR1 SGHDN and CDR2 FVKESK. This CDR3 comprises 13 residues. As DNA, the CDR3 is TGTGCCAGCAGCCCCGGTAGGCAAGAGACCCAGTACTTC. Translating it yields CASSPGRQETQYF.